Sequencing of this TCR beta chain was carried out in a study of human T cells and chemical hapten exposure. In the study overall: Patch tests containing 0.01% DPC, applied to the upper back, were read at 6 days. Patients, chiefly female, had alopecia areata, totalis or universalis.

TCRdb used MiXCR to reprocess the RACE reads, holding one entry per CDR3 protein. The sample yields tens of thousands of distinct CDR3 sequences, 9.6% seen once. Per germline, CDR1 MRHNA and CDR2 SNTAGT. After removal of 2 bases from V and 0 bases from J, the junction contained 2 bases not matched to a gene. CDR3 length: 15 residues. This clonotype was counted many times. Noted time point: pre-sensitization, week 0. Treatment here: therapeutic diphenylcyclopropenone sensitization with weekly scalp DPC. This chain joins TRBV6-4 and TRBJ2-3, with 7 bases fitting TRBD2. This clonotype was obtained from a middle-aged woman with alopecia areata. Some clones in this sample may be carry-over from other donors' samples. The specimen comprised whole blood, sampled in connection with sensitization to the hapten diphenylcyclopropenone (DPC). CDR3 protein: CASSDDGGSTDTQYF. CDR3 DNA: TGTGCCAGCAGTGACGACGGGGGGAGCACAGATACGCAGTATTTT.